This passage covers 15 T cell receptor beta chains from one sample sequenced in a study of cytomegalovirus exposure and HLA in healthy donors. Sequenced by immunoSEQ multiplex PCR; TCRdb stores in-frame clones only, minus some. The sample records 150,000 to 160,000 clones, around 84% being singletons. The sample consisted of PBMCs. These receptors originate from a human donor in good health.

CDR3 nucleotides: TGTGCCAGCACTACAGGGGGCACCTATAACACCGGGGAGCTGTTTTTT. Translating it yields CASTTGGTYNTGELFF. The chain links TRBV9 to TRBJ2-2; 9 bases fit TRBD1. The CDR3 is 16 amino acids. Germline V CDR1 and CDR2: SGDLS, YYNGEE. J gave up 2 bases and V 6 bases, and 8 bases lay outside the gene matches. The whole variable domain, remainder taken from reference TRBV9 and TRBJ2-2, is DSGVTQTPKHLITATGQRVTLRCSPRSGDLSVYWYQQSLDQGLQFLIQYYNGEERAKGNILERFSAQQFPDLHSELNLSSLELGDSALYFCASTTGGTYNTGELFFGEGSRLTVL.

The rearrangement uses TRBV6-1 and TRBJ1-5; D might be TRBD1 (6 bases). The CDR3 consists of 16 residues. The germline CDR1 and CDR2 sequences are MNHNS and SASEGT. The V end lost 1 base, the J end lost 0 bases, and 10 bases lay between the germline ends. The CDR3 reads CASSEGGQYSNQPQHF. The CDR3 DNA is TGTGCCAGCAGTGAAGGCGGACAGTATAGCAATCAGCCCCAGCATTTT.

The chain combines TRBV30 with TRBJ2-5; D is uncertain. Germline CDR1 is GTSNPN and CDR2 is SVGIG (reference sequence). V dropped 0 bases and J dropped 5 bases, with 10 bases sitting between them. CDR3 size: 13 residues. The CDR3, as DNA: TGTGCCTGGAGTGTCCGACTCACGGAGACCCAGTACTTC. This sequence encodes CAWSVRLTETQYF.

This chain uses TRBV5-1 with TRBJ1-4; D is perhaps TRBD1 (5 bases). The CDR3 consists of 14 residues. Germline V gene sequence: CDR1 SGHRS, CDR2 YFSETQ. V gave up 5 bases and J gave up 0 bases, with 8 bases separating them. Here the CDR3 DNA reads TGCGCCAGCAGGAAAGGGGCAACTAATGAAAAACTGTTTTTT. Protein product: CASRKGATNEKLFF.

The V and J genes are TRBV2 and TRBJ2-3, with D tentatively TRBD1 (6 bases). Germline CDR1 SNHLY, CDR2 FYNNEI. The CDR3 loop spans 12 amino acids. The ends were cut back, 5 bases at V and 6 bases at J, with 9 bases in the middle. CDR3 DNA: TGTGCCAGCAGTCTAAGGGGGGATACGCAGTATTTT. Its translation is CASSLRGDTQYF. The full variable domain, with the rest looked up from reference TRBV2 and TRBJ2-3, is EPEVTQTPSHQVTQMGQEVILRCVPISNHLYFYWYRQILGQKVEFLVSFYNNEISEKSEIFDDQFSVERPDGSNFTLKIRSTKLEDSAMYFCASSLRGDTQYFGPGTRLTVL.

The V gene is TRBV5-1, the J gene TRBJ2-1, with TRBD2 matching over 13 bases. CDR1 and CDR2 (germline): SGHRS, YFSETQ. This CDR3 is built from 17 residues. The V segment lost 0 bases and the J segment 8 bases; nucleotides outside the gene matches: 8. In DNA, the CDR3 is TGCGCCAGCAGCTTGGGAATACTAGCGGGAGGGCCCGATGAGCAGTTCTTC. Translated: CASSLGILAGGPDEQFF.

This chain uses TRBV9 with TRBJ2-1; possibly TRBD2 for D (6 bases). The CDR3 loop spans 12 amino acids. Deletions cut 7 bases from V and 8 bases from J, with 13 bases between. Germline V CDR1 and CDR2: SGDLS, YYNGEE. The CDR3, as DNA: TGTGCCAGCGGAACAGGCGGGGATGAGCAGTTCTTC. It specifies CASGTGGDEQFF.

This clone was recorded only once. Written as DNA, the CDR3 is TGTGCCAGCAGTGAGTTCCAGGGGGCGACAGGGACCATCTATGGCTACACCTTC. It translates to CASSEFQGATGTIYGYTF. The rearrangement links TRBV2 to TRBJ1-2, with 8 bases matching TRBD1. CDR1 and CDR2 from the germline V gene are SNHLY and FYNNEI. The CDR3 has 18 residues. The V gene end was trimmed by 3 bases and the J gene end by 4 bases; junction bases not matched to a gene: 16.

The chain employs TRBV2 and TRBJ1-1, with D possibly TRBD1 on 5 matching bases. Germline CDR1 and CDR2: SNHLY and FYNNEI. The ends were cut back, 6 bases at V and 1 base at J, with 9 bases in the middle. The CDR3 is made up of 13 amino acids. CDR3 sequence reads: CASRKTANTEAFF. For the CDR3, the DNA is TGTGCCAGCAGAAAGACAGCGAACACTGAAGCTTTCTTT. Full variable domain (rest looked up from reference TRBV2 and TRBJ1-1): EPEVTQTPSHQVTQMGQEVILRCVPISNHLYFYWYRQILGQKVEFLVSFYNNEISEKSEIFDDQFSVERPDGSNFTLKIRSTKLEDSAMYFCASRKTANTEAFFGQGTRLTVV.

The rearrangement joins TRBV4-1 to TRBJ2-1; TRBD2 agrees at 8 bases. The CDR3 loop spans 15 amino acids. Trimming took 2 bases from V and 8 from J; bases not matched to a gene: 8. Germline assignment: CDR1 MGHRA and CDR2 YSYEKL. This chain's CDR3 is CASSQRAGGGYEQFF. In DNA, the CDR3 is TGCGCCAGCAGCCAACGGGCGGGAGGAGGATATGAGCAGTTCTTC.

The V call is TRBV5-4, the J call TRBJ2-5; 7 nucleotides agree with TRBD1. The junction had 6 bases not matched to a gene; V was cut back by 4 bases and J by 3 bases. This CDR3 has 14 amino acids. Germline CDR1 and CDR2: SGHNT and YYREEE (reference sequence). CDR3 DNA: TGTGCCAGCAGCCCATGGGGGACAGAAGAGACCCAGTACTTC. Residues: CASSPWGTEETQYF.

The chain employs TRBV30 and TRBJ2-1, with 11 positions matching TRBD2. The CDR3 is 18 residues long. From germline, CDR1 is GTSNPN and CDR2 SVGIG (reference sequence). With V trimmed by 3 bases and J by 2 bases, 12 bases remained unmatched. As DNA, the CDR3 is TGTGCCTGGAGCCTCGGGACTAGCGGCCCTAGAGCCTACAATGAGCAGTTCTTC. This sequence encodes CAWSLGTSGPRAYNEQFF.

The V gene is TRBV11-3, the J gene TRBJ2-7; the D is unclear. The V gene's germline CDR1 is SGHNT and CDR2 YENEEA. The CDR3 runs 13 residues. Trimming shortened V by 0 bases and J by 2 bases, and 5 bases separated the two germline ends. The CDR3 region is CASSLDPTYEQYF. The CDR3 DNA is TGTGCCAGCAGCTTAGATCCCACCTACGAGCAGTACTTC.

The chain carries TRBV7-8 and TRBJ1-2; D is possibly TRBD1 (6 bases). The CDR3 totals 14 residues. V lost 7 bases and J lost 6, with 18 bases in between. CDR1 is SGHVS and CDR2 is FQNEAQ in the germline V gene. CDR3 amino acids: CASTATGLRNGYTF. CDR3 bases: TGTGCCAGCACCGCTACAGGGTTGAGGAATGGCTACACCTTC.

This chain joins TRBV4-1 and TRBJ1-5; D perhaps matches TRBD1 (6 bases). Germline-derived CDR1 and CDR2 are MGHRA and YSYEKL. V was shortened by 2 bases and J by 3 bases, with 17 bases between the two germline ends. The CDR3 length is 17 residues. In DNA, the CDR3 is TGCGCCAGCAGCCAACACTCACCGGGACAAGTCAATCAGCCCCAGCATTTT. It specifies CASSQHSPGQVNQPQHF.